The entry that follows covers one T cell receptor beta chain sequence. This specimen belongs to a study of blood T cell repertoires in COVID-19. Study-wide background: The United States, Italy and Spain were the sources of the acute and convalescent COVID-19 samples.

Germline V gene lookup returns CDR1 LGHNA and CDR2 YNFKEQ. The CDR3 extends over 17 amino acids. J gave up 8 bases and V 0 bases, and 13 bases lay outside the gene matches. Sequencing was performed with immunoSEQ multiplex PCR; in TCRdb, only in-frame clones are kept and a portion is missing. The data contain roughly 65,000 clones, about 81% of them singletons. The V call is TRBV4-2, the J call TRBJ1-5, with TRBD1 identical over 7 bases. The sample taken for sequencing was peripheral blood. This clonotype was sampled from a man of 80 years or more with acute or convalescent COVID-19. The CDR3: CASSQDSRSRGREPQHF. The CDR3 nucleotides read TGTGCCAGCAGCCAAGATTCCCGCTCTAGGGGGCGGGAGCCCCAGCATTTT.